This is a list of T cell receptor beta chains from one sample in a study of human T cells and chemical hapten exposure. TCRdb reprocessed the reads via MiXCR and lists one record per CDR3 protein. Of around 120,000 distinct CDR3 sequences in the sample, 6.5% to 10% are singletons; the top ten hold approximately 1.4%. The specimen sequenced was whole blood. The receptors here all came from a human donor in good health. Some clones in this sample may be carry-over from other donors' samples. The conserved cysteine and the conserved F or W are not part of the CDR3 here.

CDR3aa | len | j_gene | v_gene
ASSPQRGGGTGANVLT | 16 | TRBJ2-6 | TRBV18
ASSKLAGTTYNEQF | 14 | TRBJ2-1 | TRBV7-2
ASRPPGQLSGANVLT | 15 | TRBJ2-6 | TRBV5-1
ANSGTSPKYEQY | 12 | TRBJ2-7 | TRBV28
ASGLVQQRNYGYT | 13 | TRBJ1-2 | TRBV12-5
ASQSGQEYQETQY | 13 | TRBJ2-5 | TRBV18
ASKGGYQETQY | 11 | TRBJ2-5 | TRBV2
ASSQEWDRQTINQPQH | 16 | TRBJ1-5 | TRBV4-1
ASSSGTGSNQPQH | 13 | TRBJ1-5 | TRBV27
SAQNPWDRGLVGNPVDPQETQY | 22 | TRBJ2-5 | TRBV20-1
SARNRDLSNQPQH | 13 | TRBJ1-5 | TRBV20-1
ASSGSRTGPTYEQY | 14 | TRBJ2-7 | TRBV5-1
ASSLGVGTGDEQF | 13 | TRBJ2-1 | TRBV5-1
SAREGVNNEQF | 11 | TRBJ2-1 | TRBV20-1
ATSVGTLADTEAF | 13 | TRBJ1-1 | TRBV24-1
ASSSTGTGEETQY | 13 | TRBJ2-5 | TRBV7-9
ASSKGTGGNTIY | 12 | TRBJ1-3 | TRBV7-2
SVLPPLDRSSYNEQF | 15 | TRBJ2-1 | TRBV29-1
SVEDRVPKGYNEQF | 14 | TRBJ2-1 | TRBV29-1
ASSSGLAGLYEQY | 13 | TRBJ2-7 | TRBV11-1
AGSLGLATSTDTQY | 14 | TRBJ2-3 | TRBV6-2/TRBV6-3
ASSLLRERLSGNTIY | 15 | TRBJ1-3 | TRBV12-3/TRBV12-4
AISEDQVELIYGYT | 14 | TRBJ1-2 | TRBV10-3
ASSHDRDRGLF | 11 | TRBJ1-4 | TRBV28
ASSIDRGTPQH | 11 | TRBJ1-5 | TRBV19
AISDFRTSGGLDDEQF | 16 | TRBJ2-1 | TRBV10-3
ASSFPGGGWSEQF | 13 | TRBJ2-1 | TRBV7-8
ASSATSIHEQF | 11 | TRBJ2-1 | TRBV9
ASSFGQETQY | 10 | TRBJ2-5 | TRBV5-1
SAKRTNSPLH | 10 | TRBJ1-6 | TRBV20-1
ASSLRRDPTQETQY | 14 | TRBJ2-5 | TRBV12-3/TRBV12-4
ASSSANQETQY | 11 | TRBJ2-5 | TRBV7-2
SAGQGVSYEQY | 11 | TRBJ2-7 | TRBV20-1
ASSKEQGRNQPQH | 13 | TRBJ1-5 | TRBV3-1
ASSESISRGYT | 11 | TRBJ1-2 | TRBV25-1
ASSLGLAGGNEQF | 13 | TRBJ2-1 | TRBV7-2
ASSPAYTGELF | 11 | TRBJ2-2 | TRBV7-2
ASSLASSGAYEQY | 13 | TRBJ2-7 | TRBV13
ASSQAPDSADTQY | 13 | TRBJ2-3 | TRBV4-3
SAITGTGRYEQY | 12 | TRBJ2-7 | TRBV20-1
ASSPGTGVRTEAF | 13 | TRBJ1-1 | TRBV12-3/TRBV12-4
ASSFGETDTQY | 11 | TRBJ2-3 | TRBV12-3/TRBV12-4
SVVSGTRSSTQY | 12 | TRBJ2-3 | TRBV29-1